These 17 T cell receptor beta chains were sequenced from one sample in a study of blood T cell repertoires in COVID-19. Only in-frame clones appear in the TCRdb table, and some are missing; sequencing was by immunoSEQ multiplex PCR. The profile shows 110,000 to 150,000 clones, 65% to 85% of them singletons. The sample was peripheral blood. Receptors originate from a woman between 50 and 59 years old with acute or convalescent COVID-19.

This clone came up once. The J gene is TRBJ1-1, the V gene TRBV28, with a tentative D call TRBD1 (6 bases). The CDR3 is 12 residues long. Germline lookup yields CDR1 MDHEN and CDR2 SYDVKM. V dropped 5 bases and J dropped 8 bases, with 12 bases sitting between them. The CDR3 bases are TGTGCCAGCAGTCAACAGGGATGGGAAGCTTTCTTT. It specifies CASSQQGWEAFF. The whole variable domain, remainder taken from reference TRBV28 and TRBJ1-1, is DVKVTQSSRYLVKRTGEKVFLECVQDMDHENMFWYRQDPGLGLRLIYFSYDVKMKEKGDIPEGYSVSREKKERFSLILESASTNQTSMYLCASSQQGWEAFFGQGTRLTVV.

This chain links TRBV19 with TRBJ2-1; a weak D match, TRBD2 (6 bases). This CDR3 is built from 11 residues. Germline lookup yields CDR1 LNHDA and CDR2 SQIVND (reference sequence). CDR3 DNA: TGTGCGATCCCGGGGGAGAATGAGCAGTTCTTC. This translates into CAIPGENEQFF.

The chain recombines TRBV6-5 with TRBJ1-5; D is undetermined. V lost 5 bases to trimming and J lost 0 bases, with 11 bases between them. This CDR3 has 15 residues. In germline, CDR1 is MNHEY, CDR2 SVGAGI. This CDR3 is CASSLSLHSNQPQHF. The CDR3 bases are TGTGCCAGCAGTCTATCTCTGCATAGCAATCAGCCCCAGCATTTT.

The J gene is TRBJ2-7, the V gene TRBV5-4; 8 positions match TRBD1. The germline CDR1 and CDR2 sequences are SGHNT and YYREEE (reference sequence). The trim removed 5 bases at V and 2 bases at J, leaving 9 bases unmatched. CDR3 length equals 15 residues. The CDR3, as DNA: TGTGCCAGCAGTTTTCAGGGGGCGCAAGCCTACGAGCAGTACTTC. It translates to CASSFQGAQAYEQYF.

The genes are TRBV2 and TRBJ2-1; 7 bases line up with TRBD1. V shed 2 bases and J 12 bases; nucleotides not matched to a gene: 10. Germline CDR1 reads SNHLY; CDR2 reads FYNNEI. The CDR3 is made up of 14 amino acids. CDR3 sequence: CASSEMGQLEVQFF. CDR3 DNA: TGTGCCAGCAGTGAAATGGGACAGCTGGAGGTGCAGTTCTTC.

The table lists this clone with a count of one. The V call is TRBV25-1, the J call TRBJ1-2; D is unclear. CDR1 and CDR2 from the germline V gene are MGHDK and SYGVNS. V was cut by 3 bases and J by 6 bases, with 5 bases left in between. CDR3 length: 11 amino acids. CDR3 nucleotide sequence: TGTGCCAGCAGTGAGTCAGATGGCTACACCTTC. It yields the protein CASSESDGYTF.

This rearrangement joins TRBV20-1 to TRBJ2-1, with D perhaps TRBD1 (5 bases). Trimming removed 3 bases from V and 5 bases from J, with 20 bases in between. CDR3 length equals 16 residues. Germline CDR1 DFQATT, CDR2 SNEGSKA (reference sequence). The CDR3 sequence is CSASDPARDRHNEQFF. CDR3 DNA: TGCAGTGCTAGTGACCCTGCCAGGGATCGTCACAATGAGCAGTTCTTC.

The chain combines TRBV7-2 with TRBJ1-6; 9 bases line up with TRBD1. The CDR3 runs to 16 residues. With 3 bases clipped from V and 10 bases from J, the junction kept 10 bases outside the gene matches. Germline lookup yields CDR1 SGHTA and CDR2 FQGNSA. This chain's CDR3 is CASSFGPGQGKSPLHF. The DNA of the CDR3 is TGTGCCAGCAGCTTCGGACCGGGACAGGGCAAATCACCCCTCCACTTT.

The rearrangement links TRBV29-1 to TRBJ1-2, with D maybe TRBD1 (6 bases). Germline V gene sequence: CDR1 SQVTM, CDR2 ANQGSEA. V was shortened by 7 bases and J by 8 bases, with 17 bases between the two germline ends. The CDR3 is 12 amino acids. In DNA, the CDR3 is TGCAGCGCCGAGGGGCAGGGGAGCGGCTACACCTTC. As protein: CSAEGQGSGYTF.

The chain links TRBV7-3 to TRBJ1-1; D gene unclear. Germline assignment: CDR1 SGHTA and CDR2 FQGTGA. Trimming removed 2 bases at V and 5 bases at J, with 12 bases between. There are 14 residues in the CDR3. The CDR3 DNA follows: TGTGCCAGCAGCTTATTTCCGGGAGATACTGAAGCTTTCTTT. This codes for CASSLFPGDTEAFF.

This clone was seen just once. This chain links TRBV5-5 with TRBJ1-5; weak D call: TRBD1 (5 bases). The V and J ends lost 3 bases and 6 bases respectively, with 19 bases between them. Germline V lookup: CDR1 SGHKS, CDR2 YYEKEE (reference sequence). The CDR3 loop spans 16 amino acids. The CDR3 region has the DNA TGTGCCAGCAGCTATACAGACCGCGGCGGGACTCAGCCCCAGCATTTT. Translated, it gives CASSYTDRGGTQPQHF.

This clone turned up a few times. V and J are TRBV2 and TRBJ1-5; D gene uncertain. Germline values: CDR1 SNHLY, CDR2 FYNNEI. This CDR3 has 13 amino acids. Trimming left V 6 bases short and J 7 bases short, with 13 bases between. The CDR3 reads CASSEREPQPQHF. DNA of the CDR3: TGTGCCAGCAGCGAGAGGGAGCCCCAGCCCCAGCATTTT.

The chain uses TRBV10-3 and TRBJ1-1; D is ambiguous. In germline, CDR1 is ENHRY, CDR2 SYGVKD. V lost 6 bases and J lost 9, with 11 bases in between. This CDR3 region has 11 residues. The chain's CDR3 is CAIRAGGQAFF. The CDR3 DNA is TGTGCCATCAGGGCAGGAGGTCAAGCTTTCTTT.

V gene TRBV5-1 combines with J gene TRBJ2-3; weak D call: TRBD1 (6 bases). V dropped 0 bases and J dropped 2 bases, with 10 bases sitting between them. This CDR3 comprises 15 residues. Per germline, CDR1 SGHRS and CDR2 YFSETQ. The CDR3 here is CASSLGSGDTDTQYF. CDR3 in DNA: TGCGCCAGCAGCTTGGGATCAGGGGACACAGATACGCAGTATTTT.

The chain uses TRBV5-8 and TRBJ1-5; 9 nucleotides match TRBD1. Trimming cost V 1 base and J 7 bases; bases outside gene matches: 12. The CDR3 totals 17 residues. Looked up from germline, CDR1 is SGHTS and CDR2 is YDEGEE. The CDR3 loop reads CASSLQQGALSKQPQHF. The CDR3 nucleotides read TGTGCCAGCAGCTTGCAACAGGGGGCGCTCTCCAAGCAGCCCCAGCATTTT.

This clone was found a few times. The CDR3 DNA reads as TGTGCCAGTACTGAGGGTGGAGGGAAAGGCTACACCTTC. Residues: CASTEGGGKGYTF. The chain employs TRBV19 and TRBJ1-2; no clear D gene. The CDR3 covers 13 residues. Germline V gives CDR1 LNHDA, CDR2 SQIVND (reference sequence). Between the trimmed V and J ends, which lost 7 bases and 8 bases, there was a span of 17 bases.

The rearrangement links TRBV28 to TRBJ1-5; 7 bases fit TRBD1. CDR1 is MDHEN, CDR2 SYDVKM, per germline. This CDR3 comprises 16 residues. V trimming: 6 bases; J trimming: 0 bases; junction bases outside the gene matches: 8. The CDR3 loop reads CASRVGQDHSNQPQHF. The CDR3 nucleotides are TGTGCCAGCAGGGTCGGACAGGACCATAGCAATCAGCCCCAGCATTTT.